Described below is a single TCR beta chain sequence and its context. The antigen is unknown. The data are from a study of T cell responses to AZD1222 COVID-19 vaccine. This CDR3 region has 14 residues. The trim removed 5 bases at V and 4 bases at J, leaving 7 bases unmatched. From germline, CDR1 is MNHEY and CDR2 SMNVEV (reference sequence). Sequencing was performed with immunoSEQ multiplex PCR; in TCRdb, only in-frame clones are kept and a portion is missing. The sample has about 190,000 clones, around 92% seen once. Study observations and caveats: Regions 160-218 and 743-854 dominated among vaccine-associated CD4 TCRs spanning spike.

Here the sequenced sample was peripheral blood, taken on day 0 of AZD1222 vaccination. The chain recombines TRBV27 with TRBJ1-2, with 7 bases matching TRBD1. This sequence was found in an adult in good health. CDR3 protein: CASSPPDRRYGYTF. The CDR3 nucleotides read TGTGCCAGCAGTCCCCCGGACAGGCGCTATGGCTACACCTTC.